Presented here are 21 T cell receptor beta chains from one specimen sequenced in a study of blood T cell repertoires in COVID-19. Only in-frame clones appear in the TCRdb table, and some are missing; sequencing was by immunoSEQ multiplex PCR. The sample carries nearly 110,000 clones, 76% recorded once. Sequenced: peripheral blood. The receptors originated from a man older than 75 with COVID-19, enrolled during active disease.

The chain recombines TRBV7-6 with TRBJ1-4, with TRBD1 identical over 7 bases. The CDR3 is made up of 16 amino acids. The junction had 12 bases not matched to a gene; V was cut back by 4 bases and J by 7 bases. Germline V gene data show CDR1 as SGHVS and CDR2 as FNYEAQ. CDR3 protein: CASSSDLLRDSEKLFF. Here the CDR3 DNA reads TGTGCCAGCAGCTCTGACCTCCTCAGGGACAGTGAAAAACTGTTTTTT.

The chain combines TRBV28 with TRBJ2-7; D is undetermined. Trimming removed 4 bases from V and 6 bases from J, with 7 bases in between. Germline values: CDR1 MDHEN, CDR2 SYDVKM. The CDR3 has 11 residues. The CDR3 region has the DNA TGTGCCAGCAGTTATTATTTCGAGCAGTACTTC. Encoded protein: CASSYYFEQYF.

The gene calls are TRBV7-2 and TRBJ1-5, with 7 bases that match TRBD1. The CDR3 totals 16 residues. Looked up from germline, CDR1 is SGHTA and CDR2 is FQGNSA. With 9 bases clipped from V and 5 bases from J, the junction kept 16 bases outside the gene matches. The CDR3 here is CARIPVGTVQHQPQHF. The CDR3 DNA follows: TGTGCCAGGATCCCCGTCGGGACAGTGCAACATCAGCCCCAGCATTTT.

The chain recombines TRBV21-1 with TRBJ1-1; the D call in the table, TRBD1, was not verified against the DNA. TRBV21-1 is a pseudogene locus. The CDR3 has 17 residues. CDR3 loop: CASSKALWGHPNTEAFF. CDR3 DNA: TGTGCCAGCAGCAAAGCGCTTTGGGGACATCCGAACACTGAAGCTTTCTTT.

V gene TRBV6-2 or TRBV6-3 combines with J gene TRBJ2-3; TRBD2 might be the D (6 bases). The CDR3 runs to 21 residues. Germline CDR1 is MNHEY and CDR2 is SVGEGT. The V and J ends lost 2 bases and 3 bases respectively, with 30 bases between them. The CDR3 region has the DNA TGTGCCAGCAGTTACCCCATCGGGCGATCAGTAGCGGAGGGCCATACAGATACGCAGTATTTT. Protein product: CASSYPIGRSVAEGHTDTQYF.

The chain carries TRBV7-9 and TRBJ2-5; tentative D call: TRBD1 (5 bases). V was cut by 2 bases and J by 5 bases, with 9 bases left in between. CDR3 length: 13 amino acids. Germline V gene lookup returns CDR1 SEHNR and CDR2 FQNEAQ (reference sequence). The CDR3 protein is CASSLKGQETQYF. For the CDR3, the DNA is TGTGCCAGCAGCTTAAAGGGGCAGGAGACCCAGTACTTC.

The CDR3 sequence is CASSLSLGAETQYF. CDR3 coding DNA: TGTGCCAGCAGCTTATCTCTAGGGGCGGAGACCCAGTACTTC. This rearrangement joins TRBV7-2 to TRBJ2-5; a possible D gene is TRBD1 (5 bases). There are 14 residues in the CDR3. Looked up from germline, CDR1 is SGHTA and CDR2 is FQGNSA. Trimming took 2 bases from V and 5 from J, leaving 12 bases between them.

The genes are TRBV10-3 and TRBJ1-2, with D tentatively TRBD1 (6 bases). The CDR3 totals 16 residues. Germline CDR1 is ENHRY and CDR2 is SYGVKD. With 1 base removed from V and 0 bases from J, the gap between germline ends came to 12 bases. CDR3 coding DNA: TGTGCCATCAGTGAGTACGCGACAGGTCCTAACTATGGCTACACCTTC. This codes for CAISEYATGPNYGYTF.

The genes are TRBV7-8 and TRBJ2-5; 9 nucleotides agree with TRBD2. V was pared by 2 bases and J by 5 bases, with 12 bases of the junction left unmatched. CDR1 is SGHVS, CDR2 FQNEAQ, per germline. This CDR3 region has 17 residues. This CDR3 is CASSLRGSGSGAETQYF. DNA for the CDR3: TGTGCCAGCAGCTTAAGGGGTAGCGGGAGCGGAGCGGAGACCCAGTACTTC.

This clone was seen just once. The genes are TRBV28 and TRBJ1-5; TRBD1 might be the D (5 bases). The length of the CDR3 is 16 residues. CDR1 MDHEN and CDR2 SYDVKM come from the germline V gene. Deletions cut 5 bases from V and 2 bases from J, with 16 bases between. This chain's CDR3 is CASSPGQGKGNQPQHF. The DNA for the CDR3 is TGTGCCAGCAGTCCCGGACAAGGGAAAGGCAATCAGCCCCAGCATTTT.

The V gene is TRBV2, the J gene TRBJ1-1; no firm D call. Germline V gene lookup returns CDR1 SNHLY and CDR2 FYNNEI. The CDR3 covers 14 residues. Trimming cost V 7 bases and J 4 bases, with 16 bases left between them. In nucleotides, the CDR3 is TGTGCCAGCAATCCCGGCAGGATGAGCACTGAAGCTTTCTTT. Translation: CASNPGRMSTEAFF.

The genes are TRBV9 and TRBJ2-1; D may be TRBD2 (5 bases). Germline CDR1 SGDLS, CDR2 YYNGEE. Between the trimmed V and J ends, which lost 4 bases and 0 bases, there was a span of 17 bases. This CDR3 comprises 17 residues. CDR3 loop: CASSSLGVESSYNEQFF. The CDR3 nucleotides read TGTGCCAGCAGCTCCCTCGGGGTAGAGAGCTCCTACAATGAGCAGTTCTTC.

J is TRBJ1-5 and V is TRBV28, with TRBD1 matching 8 bases. The CDR3 is 15 residues long. Trimming took 3 bases from V and 4 from J; bases not matched to a gene: 5. Looked up from germline, CDR1 is MDHEN and CDR2 is SYDVKM. The CDR3 loop is CASSFLTGANQPQHF. For the CDR3, the DNA is TGTGCCAGCAGTTTTTTGACAGGGGCGAATCAGCCCCAGCATTTT.

The chain uses TRBV28 and TRBJ1-2; weak D call: TRBD1 (6 bases). Germline V gives CDR1 MDHEN, CDR2 SYDVKM. This CDR3 region has 13 residues. V was trimmed by 0 bases and J by 7 bases, leaving 9 bases between them. The CDR3 nucleotides read TGTGCCAGCAGTTTATGGACAGGCCCTGGCTACACCTTC. Its protein is CASSLWTGPGYTF.

The rearrangement links TRBV5-1 to TRBJ2-5; 9 nucleotides match TRBD1. The CDR3 length is 15 residues. V trimming: 6 bases; J trimming: 5 bases; junction bases outside the gene matches: 11. Germline-derived CDR1 and CDR2 are SGHRS and YFSETQ. The CDR3 is CASTPGTGQDETQYF. DNA of the CDR3: TGCGCCAGCACCCCCGGGACAGGGCAAGACGAGACCCAGTACTTC.

The gene calls are TRBV7-9 and TRBJ1-1; 7 bases align to TRBD1. Trimming took 4 bases from V and 4 from J; bases not matched to a gene: 12. Germline V gene lookup returns CDR1 SEHNR and CDR2 FQNEAQ (reference sequence). The CDR3 is 16 residues long. The CDR3 here is CASSSLDRADGTEAFF. In nucleotides, the CDR3 is TGTGCCAGCAGCTCGCTTGACAGGGCGGATGGCACTGAAGCTTTCTTT.

The sample holds one count of this clone. The rearrangement joins TRBV7-9 to TRBJ2-2; perhaps TRBD1 as D (5 bases). CDR3 length: 16 amino acids. Trimming pared 5 bases from V and 0 bases from J, leaving 13 bases between. Germline V gene lookup returns CDR1 SEHNR and CDR2 FQNEAQ (reference sequence). As DNA, the CDR3 is TGTGCCAGCAGCCTACTTAGGGGCCCGAACACCGGGGAGCTGTTTTTT. Amino acids: CASSLLRGPNTGELFF. The whole variable domain, remainder taken from reference TRBV7-9 and TRBJ2-2, is DTGVSQNPRHKITKRGQNVTFRCDPISEHNRLYWYRQTLGQGPEFLTYFQNEAQLEKSRLLSDRFSAERPKGSFSTLEIQRTEQGDSAMYLCASSLLRGPNTGELFFGEGSRLTVL.

The chain links TRBV7-9 to TRBJ1-2; 7 bases fit TRBD1. CDR1 is SEHNR and CDR2 is FQNEAQ in the germline V gene (reference sequence). V lost 0 bases and J lost 4; bases outside the gene matches: 5. The CDR3 is 15 residues long. CDR3 sequence (DNA): TGTGCCAGCAGCTTAGCGACGACAGGGTCCTATGGCTACACCTTC. Translating gives CASSLATTGSYGYTF.

CDR3 nucleotides: TGTGCCAGCAGTTCCTCTAGCGGGCGGGTGGTTGTGGAGCAGTTCTTC. Residues: CASSSSSGRVVVEQFF. This chain links TRBV28 with TRBJ2-1; the match to TRBD2 covers 8 bases. Germline loops: CDR1 MDHEN, CDR2 SYDVKM. This CDR3 spans 16 amino acids. V gave up 4 bases and J gave up 10 bases; unmatched junction bases: 15.

The V and J genes are TRBV6-5 and TRBJ2-7; TRBD1 matches 10 bases. CDR1 MNHEY and CDR2 SVGAGI come from the germline V gene. This CDR3 is 14 amino acids long. The ends lost 5 bases at V and 4 bases at J; junction bases unmatched: 5. The CDR3 reads CASSRRDRGYEQYF. For the CDR3, the DNA is TGTGCCAGCAGTCGGCGGGACAGGGGATACGAGCAGTACTTC.

The V gene is TRBV7-2, the J gene TRBJ2-2, with TRBD2 identical over 12 bases. Germline-derived CDR1 and CDR2 are SGHTA and FQGNSA. The CDR3 covers 16 residues. V lost 1 base to trimming and J lost 7 bases; unmatched junction nucleotides: 4. The CDR3 loop reads CASSLGLAGAHGELFF. CDR3 DNA sequence: TGTGCCAGCAGCTTAGGACTAGCGGGAGCACACGGGGAGCTGTTTTTT.